The 25 T cell receptor beta chains below all came from one sample that was sequenced in a study of pediatric ulcerative colitis. One to two pinch biopsies were taken from the rectum during colonoscopy. Here immunoSEQ multiplex PCR was the method, and the copy in TCRdb shows in-frame clones only, minus some. The table includes about 36,000 clones, about 80% detected once. The material sequenced was gut tissue. The receptors come from a boy aged 5 to 17 with moderate ulcerative colitis.

The genes are TRBV7-9 and TRBJ1-2; no reliable D call. CDR1 SEHNR and CDR2 FQNEAQ come from the germline V gene (reference sequence). The CDR3 extends over 13 amino acids. Trimming cost V 0 bases and J 8 bases, with 10 bases left between them. The CDR3 nucleotides read TGTGCCAGCAGCTTAGCGACATATGGGGGCTACACCTTC. Encoded protein: CASSLATYGGYTF.

This clone has a handful of counts. This sequence joins TRBV5-1 and TRBJ1-1; D is unclear. Trimming shortened V by 4 bases and J by 0 bases, and 16 bases separated the two germline ends. The CDR3 sequence is 16 residues long. Germline CDR1 reads SGHRS; CDR2 reads YFSETQ. Here the CDR3 reads CASSSGRNVMNTEAFF. CDR3 nucleotides: TGCGCCAGCAGCAGCGGACGGAACGTCATGAACACTGAAGCTTTCTTT.

V gene TRBV6-1 combines with J gene TRBJ1-3, with TRBD1 matching over 7 bases. V shed 8 bases and J 0 bases; nucleotides not matched to a gene: 4. The CDR3 consists of 14 residues. CDR1 and CDR2 from the germline V gene are MNHNS and SASEGT. The CDR3 sequence is CASSGQNSGNTIYF. CDR3 sequence (DNA): TGTGCCAGCTCGGGACAGAACTCTGGAAACACCATATATTTT.

CDR3 loop: CASSSGLAGGGGYEQYF. In nucleotides, the CDR3 is TGTGCCAGCAGCTCGGGACTAGCGGGAGGTGGGGGGTACGAGCAGTACTTC. The genes are TRBV13 and TRBJ2-7; 15 bases line up with TRBD2. Germline assignment: CDR1 PRHDT and CDR2 FYEKMQ (reference sequence). The CDR3 contains 17 residues. The junction had 8 bases not matched to a gene; V was cut back by 4 bases and J by 4 bases.

CDR3 nucleotide sequence: TGCGCCAGCAGCCAAGGGGCGGGGGGGGAGACCCAGTACTTC. Its translation: CASSQGAGGETQYF. J is TRBJ2-5 and V is TRBV4-1; 9 bases are shared with TRBD2. This CDR3 spans 14 amino acids. V gave up 1 base and J gave up 5 bases; unmatched junction bases: 2. Germline CDR1 and CDR2: MGHRA and YSYEKL.

The chain joins TRBV19 to TRBJ1-1; 12 positions agree with TRBD1. The CDR3 has 16 residues. V gave up 8 bases and J gave up 4 bases; unmatched junction bases: 11. Germline V gene data show CDR1 as LNHDA and CDR2 as SQIVND (reference sequence). CDR3: CASHMGTGGPSTEAFF. The CDR3 DNA sequence: TGTGCCAGTCATATGGGGACAGGGGGCCCGTCCACTGAAGCTTTCTTT.

The chain joins TRBV2 to TRBJ2-5; D gene ambiguous. The CDR3 has 16 amino acids. V was cut by 6 bases and J by 4 bases, with 21 bases left in between. CDR1 SNHLY and CDR2 FYNNEI come from the germline V gene. In DNA, the CDR3 is TGTGCCAGCAGGGGCAGTAAGACATTTGCTCTAGAGACCCAGTACTTC. It yields the protein CASRGSKTFALETQYF.

The J gene is TRBJ1-2, the V gene TRBV30, with unresolved D. The germline V gene encodes CDR1 GTSNPN and CDR2 SVGIG (reference sequence). Trimming took 0 bases from V and 6 from J, leaving 14 bases between them. The length of the CDR3 is 14 residues. CDR3 in amino acids: CAWSVHGLEDGYTF. CDR3 nucleotides: TGTGCCTGGAGTGTACACGGGTTGGAGGATGGCTACACCTTC.

This clone was picked up one time. The chain links TRBV5-5 to TRBJ2-5, with TRBD1 matching over 9 bases. V lost 0 bases to trimming and J lost 5 bases; unmatched junction nucleotides: 5. Germline CDR1 and CDR2: SGHKS and YYEKEE (reference sequence). The CDR3 loop spans 15 amino acids. CDR3 loop: CASSLVAGTGETQYF. As DNA, the CDR3 is TGTGCCAGCAGCTTGGTGGCCGGGACAGGGGAGACCCAGTACTTC.

This clone was detected once. The V call is TRBV6-1, the J call TRBJ2-7, with 8 bases fitting TRBD1. J was trimmed by 3 bases and V by 5 bases; bases with no gene match: 9. Germline-derived CDR1 and CDR2 are MNHNS and SASEGT. CDR3 length: 15 amino acids. CDR3 amino acids: CASSQGMTGVYEQYF. The CDR3 DNA follows: TGTGCCAGCAGTCAAGGGATGACAGGGGTCTACGAGCAGTACTTC.

The gene calls are TRBV19 and TRBJ1-4; 7 bases align to TRBD1. Germline CDR1 LNHDA, CDR2 SQIVND (reference sequence). The CDR3 contains 15 residues. Trimming cost V 5 bases and J 3 bases; bases outside gene matches: 6. The CDR3 coding sequence is TGTGCCAGTAGTGGTGGACAGGAAGCTAATGAAAAACTGTTTTTT. This sequence encodes CASSGGQEANEKLFF. The full variable domain, with the rest looked up from reference TRBV19 and TRBJ1-4, is DGGITQSPKYLFRKEGQNVTLSCEQNLNHDAMYWYRQDPGQGLRLIYYSQIVNDFQKGDIAEGYSVSREKKESFPLTVTSAQKNPTAFYLCASSGGQEANEKLFFGSGTQLSVL.

The chain carries TRBV10-3 and TRBJ2-5, with TRBD1 identical over 9 bases. J lost 1 base, V lost 6 bases, and 6 bases had no gene match. The CDR3 is 15 residues long. Germline V gene sequence: CDR1 ENHRY, CDR2 SYGVKD. The CDR3 DNA sequence: TGTGCCATCAGAAGGACAGGGGAGGCCCAAGAGACCCAGTACTTC. Translation gives CAIRRTGEAQETQYF.

The V gene is TRBV7-9, the J gene TRBJ1-5; D is possibly TRBD1 (5 bases). The V end was cut by 1 base, the J end by 5 bases, with 18 bases between. The CDR3 is 17 amino acids. CDR1 is SEHNR and CDR2 is FQNEAQ in the germline V gene (reference sequence). The CDR3 nucleotides read TGTGCCAGCAGCTTAGGTTTCGGTAGCAGGGAGGATCAGCCCCAGCATTTT. It is translated as CASSLGFGSREDQPQHF.

This chain connects TRBV7-2 to TRBJ1-1; possibly TRBD1 for D (5 bases). The germline V gene has CDR1 SGHTA and CDR2 FQGNSA. The CDR3 is 12 residues long. V was pared by 0 bases and J by 8 bases, with 7 bases between. CDR3 sequence: CASSLAGVEAFF. DNA for the CDR3: TGTGCCAGCAGCTTAGCAGGGGTAGAAGCTTTCTTT.

CDR3 amino acids: CATSRDGQGRYEQYF. The CDR3, as DNA: TGTGCCACCAGCAGAGATGGACAGGGGCGCTACGAGCAGTACTTC. The chain is built from TRBV15 and TRBJ2-7; 9 nucleotides agree with TRBD1. CDR1 and CDR2 from the germline V gene are LNHNV and YYDKDF (reference sequence). V lost 0 bases and J lost 3; bases outside the gene matches: 3. The CDR3 has 15 residues.

The chain is built from TRBV10-3 and TRBJ2-1; D unresolved. V dropped 6 bases and J dropped 2 bases, with 11 bases sitting between them. The length of the CDR3 is 14 residues. The germline gives CDR1 ENHRY, CDR2 SYGVKD. The CDR3 DNA is TGTGCCATCAGCTTTTCTCGGCCCTACAATGAGCAGTTCTTC. Its protein is CAISFSRPYNEQFF.

This chain connects TRBV28 to TRBJ1-2, with 7 bases matching TRBD1. This CDR3 has 16 amino acids. Germline CDR1 reads MDHEN; CDR2 reads SYDVKM. V shed 5 bases, J shed 0 bases, and the junction held 9 bases outside the gene matches. CDR3 sequence: CASSPLQGKTNYGYTF. The CDR3 region has the DNA TGTGCCAGCAGTCCCCTACAGGGGAAAACTAACTATGGCTACACCTTC.

This clone was found a few times. The V gene is TRBV28, the J gene TRBJ1-2; D unclear. V lost 3 bases, J lost 11 bases, and 16 bases lay in between. The CDR3 spans 13 residues. Germline V gene lookup returns CDR1 MDHEN and CDR2 SYDVKM. CDR3: CASSFTSAGVYTF. In nucleotides, the CDR3 is TGTGCCAGCAGTTTCACTTCGGCCGGGGTATACACCTTC.

The genes are TRBV20-1 and TRBJ1-2; tentative D call: TRBD1 (5 bases). Germline V gives CDR1 DFQATT, CDR2 SNEGSKA (reference sequence). Trimming pared 3 bases from V and 4 bases from J, leaving 6 bases between. The CDR3 runs 11 residues. CDR3 amino acids: CSASRAYGYTF. The CDR3 DNA reads TGCAGTGCTAGCAGGGCCTATGGCTACACCTTC.

The chain has TRBV19 and TRBJ1-5, with 7 positions matching TRBD1. Germline values: CDR1 LNHDA, CDR2 SQIVND (reference sequence). The CDR3 contains 17 residues. Trimming cost V 1 base and J 5 bases; bases outside gene matches: 11. CDR3 loop: CASSIVTGAGGYQPQHF. DNA for the CDR3: TGTGCCAGTAGTATAGTTACAGGGGCTGGGGGGTATCAGCCCCAGCATTTT.

This clone was picked up one time. This chain uses TRBV28 with TRBJ1-4, with 9 bases lining up with TRBD1. Unmatched junction bases numbered 16, after V lost 1 base and J lost 4 bases. CDR3 size: 20 residues. The germline CDR1 and CDR2 sequences are MDHEN and SYDVKM. CDR3 region: CASSLYASGTGYTNNEKLFF. The CDR3 nucleotides read TGTGCCAGCAGTTTATACGCCTCCGGGACAGGGTATACAAATAATGAAAAACTGTTTTTT.

This clone has a handful of counts. This rearrangement joins TRBV21-1 to TRBJ2-7. TRBV21-1 is a documented pseudogene. CDR3 length equals 16 residues. CDR3 coding DNA: TGTGCCAGCAGCACAGCACTCGGACGGAAAACCTACGAGCAGTACTTC. This sequence encodes CASSTALGRKTYEQYF.

This chain uses TRBV6-6 with TRBJ1-1; D gene unclear. Trimming cost V 8 bases and J 1 base, with 17 bases left between them. Germline CDR1 reads MNHNY; CDR2 reads SVGAGI (reference sequence). The CDR3 length is 15 residues. The CDR3 DNA follows: TGTGCCAGCCGCTTACTGATAGAAGGGAACACTGAAGCTTTCTTT. Its translation is CASRLLIEGNTEAFF.

A single count supports this clone. This chain connects TRBV18 to TRBJ1-4; unclear D gene. The CDR3 length is 14 residues. Deletions cut 3 bases from V and 3 bases from J, with 8 bases between. Germline values: CDR1 KGHSH, CDR2 LQKENI. In nucleotides, the CDR3 is TGTGCCAGCTCACCCCAGAACTCTAATGAAAAACTGTTTTTT. It specifies CASSPQNSNEKLFF.

V is TRBV6-1 and J is TRBJ1-5; D remains ambiguous. Germline V CDR1 and CDR2: MNHNS, SASEGT. V gave up 0 bases and J gave up 9 bases, with 6 bases separating them. This CDR3 comprises 12 residues. CDR3 region: CASSEAGLPQHF. In DNA, the CDR3 is TGTGCCAGCAGTGAAGCGGGATTGCCCCAGCATTTT.